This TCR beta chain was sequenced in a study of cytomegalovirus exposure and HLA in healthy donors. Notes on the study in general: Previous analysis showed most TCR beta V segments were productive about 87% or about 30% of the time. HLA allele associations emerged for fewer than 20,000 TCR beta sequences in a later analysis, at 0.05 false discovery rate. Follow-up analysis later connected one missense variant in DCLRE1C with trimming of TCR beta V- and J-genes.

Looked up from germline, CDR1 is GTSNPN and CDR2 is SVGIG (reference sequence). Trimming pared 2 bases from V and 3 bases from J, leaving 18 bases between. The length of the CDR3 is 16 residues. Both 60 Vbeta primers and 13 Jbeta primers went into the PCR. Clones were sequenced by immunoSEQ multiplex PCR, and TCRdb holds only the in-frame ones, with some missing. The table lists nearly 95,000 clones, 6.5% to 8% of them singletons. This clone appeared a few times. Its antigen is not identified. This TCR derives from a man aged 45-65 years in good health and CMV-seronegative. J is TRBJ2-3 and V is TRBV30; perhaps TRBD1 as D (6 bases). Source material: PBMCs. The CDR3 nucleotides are TGTGCCTGGAGTTCAAAAGACAGGTCTCGGACAGATACGCAGTATTTT. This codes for CAWSSKDRSRTDTQYF.